Listed here are 15 T cell receptor beta chains from one sample, sequenced in a study of T cell changes during pregnancy in multiple sclerosis. The method was immunoSEQ multiplex PCR; TCRdb's version includes in-frame clones alone and lacks a portion of them. The sample shows 90,000 to 120,000 clones, about 89% of them seen only once. Sequenced material: peripheral blood, taken after pregnancy. The receptors were gathered from a female donor with multiple sclerosis, enrolled in a pregnancy study.

This clone was found a few times. This rearrangement joins TRBV10-3 to TRBJ2-7, with 8 bases that match TRBD1. The CDR3 consists of 14 residues. Germline CDR1 and CDR2: ENHRY and SYGVKD. The junction had 6 bases not matched to a gene; V was cut back by 4 bases and J by 4 bases. CDR3: CAISGTGFGYEQYF. The CDR3, as DNA: TGTGCCATCAGTGGGACAGGGTTCGGGTACGAGCAGTACTTC.

J is TRBJ2-5 and V is TRBV5-1, with a possible D match to TRBD1 (5 bases). Germline V gene sequence: CDR1 SGHRS, CDR2 YFSETQ. CDR3 length: 14 residues. The V gene lost 4 bases and the J gene lost 5 bases, with 15 bases spanning the gap. CDR3 sequence (DNA): TGCGCCAGCAGCCCCAGGGCTTCGGAGGAGACCCAGTACTTC. Residues: CASSPRASEETQYF.

CDR3 amino acids: CASSQGTGGYGYTF. CDR3 nucleotide sequence: TGCGCCAGCAGCCAAGGCACAGGGGGCTATGGCTACACCTTC. The chain couples TRBV4-1 to TRBJ1-2; 8 bases line up with TRBD1. CDR3 size: 14 residues. V lost 1 base and J lost 4; bases outside the gene matches: 2. The germline CDR1 and CDR2 sequences are MGHRA and YSYEKL.

The chain joins TRBV15 to TRBJ2-3, with 8 bases lining up with TRBD2. With 1 base clipped from V and 6 bases from J, the junction kept 6 bases outside the gene matches. Looked up from germline, CDR1 is LNHNV and CDR2 is YYDKDF (reference sequence). The CDR3 spans 15 residues. This CDR3 is CATSRAGGGADTQYF. In nucleotides, the CDR3 is TGTGCCACCAGCAGAGCGGGAGGGGGGGCGGATACGCAGTATTTT.

The chain employs TRBV6-5 and TRBJ1-5, with D possibly TRBD1 on 6 matching bases. The CDR3 spans 14 residues. The V gene lost 6 bases and the J gene lost 4 bases, with 13 bases spanning the gap. Germline V gene lookup returns CDR1 MNHEY and CDR2 SVGAGI. The CDR3 is CASRQGFRNQPQHF. Here the CDR3 DNA reads TGTGCCAGCAGACAGGGATTTAGAAATCAGCCCCAGCATTTT.

This CDR3 reads CASSLVGSGQPQHF. Here the CDR3 DNA reads TGTGCCAGCAGCTTAGTCGGATCAGGGCAGCCCCAGCATTTT. V gene TRBV7-9 combines with J gene TRBJ1-5, with TRBD1 as a possible D gene (5 bases). The CDR3 length is 14 residues. The ends were cut back, 1 base at V and 7 bases at J, with 11 bases in the middle. Germline values: CDR1 SEHNR, CDR2 FQNEAQ (reference sequence).

The sample holds one count of this clone. The chain joins TRBV7-9 to TRBJ2-7; TRBD2 agrees at 10 bases. From germline, CDR1 is SEHNR and CDR2 FQNEAQ (reference sequence). V was clipped by 7 bases and J by 4 bases; unmatched bases: 10. This CDR3 has 15 residues. CDR3 sequence (DNA): TGTGCCAGCACCGCCGGGACTAGCGTGGTGTACGAGCAGTACTTC. This gives the protein CASTAGTSVVYEQYF.

The chain recombines TRBV4-1 with TRBJ2-3; 8 nucleotides agree with TRBD2. With 0 bases clipped from V and 0 bases from J, the junction kept 8 bases outside the gene matches. Germline V gene sequence: CDR1 MGHRA, CDR2 YSYEKL. The CDR3 spans 18 residues. The DNA for the CDR3 is TGCGCCAGCAGCCAAGATGGCGGGGGGTTTCTTAGCACAGATACGCAGTATTTT. Translated: CASSQDGGGFLSTDTQYF.

This rearrangement joins TRBV5-5 to TRBJ2-7, with D possibly TRBD1 on 5 matching bases. Germline lookup yields CDR1 SGHKS and CDR2 YYEKEE (reference sequence). V lost 3 bases, J lost 2 bases, and 9 bases lay in between. This CDR3 region has 13 residues. CDR3 residues: CASSSQAPYEQYF. The CDR3 DNA sequence: TGTGCCAGCAGCTCACAGGCGCCCTACGAGCAGTACTTC. Full variable domain (remainder filled in from reference TRBV5-5 and TRBJ2-7): DAGVTQSPTHLIKTRGQQVTLRCSPISGHKSVSWYQQVLGQGPQFIFQYYEKEERGRGNFPDRFSARQFPNYSSELNVNALLLGDSALYLCASSSQAPYEQYFGPGTRLTVT.

The CDR3, as DNA: TGTGCCAGCAGCGTAGTAGCTCTCGGCAATGAGCAGTTCTTC. Translated: CASSVVALGNEQFF. This chain uses TRBV9 with TRBJ2-1; no clear D gene. Germline CDR1 is SGDLS and CDR2 is YYNGEE. CDR3 size: 14 residues. Trimming pared 0 bases from V and 6 bases from J, leaving 10 bases between.

This clone occurred a few times. The J gene is TRBJ1-2, the V gene TRBV18; no clear D. The CDR3 runs 16 residues. The V and J ends lost 3 bases and 3 bases respectively, with 17 bases between them. Germline CDR1 is KGHSH and CDR2 is LQKENI. Written as DNA, the CDR3 is TGTGCCAGCTCACCTAAAACCGGGGTTTCTGACTATGGCTACACCTTC. The encoded protein is CASSPKTGVSDYGYTF.

As concerns this clone: A junction boundary mismatches the germline segment, possibly from a read error. The rearrangement uses TRBV6-1 and TRBJ2-1; D call uncertain. Per the germline V gene, CDR1 is MNHNS and CDR2 is SASEGT. The CDR3 consists of 12 residues. DNA for the CDR3: TGTGCCAGCAATGAAGACTCGAATGAGCAGTTCTTC. Protein: CASNEDSNEQFF.

This rearrangement joins TRBV5-4 to TRBJ2-4, with 7 bases aligning to TRBD1. There are 16 residues in the CDR3. Germline V gives CDR1 SGHNT, CDR2 YYREEE (reference sequence). Losses at the gene ends were 4 bases for V and 0 bases for J; bases not matched to a gene: 7. The CDR3 nucleotides are TGTGCCAGCAGCGATCCGGGACAGCTAGCCAAAAACATTCAGTACTTC. Protein product: CASSDPGQLAKNIQYF.

This chain connects TRBV13 to TRBJ1-1; unclear D gene. Germline V lookup: CDR1 PRHDT, CDR2 FYEKMQ (reference sequence). Deletions cut 5 bases from V and 6 bases from J, with 13 bases between. The CDR3 loop spans 13 amino acids. The CDR3 loop is CASSPAGFSEAFF. Here the CDR3 DNA reads TGTGCCAGCAGCCCCGCGGGTTTCTCTGAAGCTTTCTTT.

The genes are TRBV6-4 and TRBJ2-1; 10 bases align to TRBD2. The CDR3 covers 14 residues. The J segment lost 8 bases and the V segment lost 4 bases, leaving 5 bases of the junction unmatched. The germline gives CDR1 MRHNA, CDR2 SNTAGT. CDR3 region: CASSAASGGDEQFF. Here the CDR3 DNA reads TGTGCCAGCAGTGCGGCTAGCGGGGGTGATGAGCAGTTCTTC.